Below are 15 T cell receptor beta chains sequenced from a single sample in a study of identical twins. MiXCR, run by TCRdb on the 5' RACE reads, gives a single entry per CDR3 protein. Found here are about 700,000 distinct CDR3 sequences, around 6% of them singletons; the top ten hold about 1.8%. The specimen sequenced was naive T cells sorted from blood. These receptors were obtained from a man between 18 and 35 years old in good health.

This clonotype showed up just a few times. The chain uses TRBV21-1 and TRBJ1-1. TRBV21-1 is annotated as a pseudogene. This CDR3 contains 10 residues. CDR3 amino acids: CASTLTEAFF. The CDR3 DNA sequence: TGTGCCAGCACTCTCACTGAAGCTTTCTTT.

This clonotype was recorded a few times. The rearrangement joins TRBV5-1 to TRBJ2-3, with D maybe TRBD1 (6 bases). This CDR3 spans 17 amino acids. The V end was cut by 4 bases, the J end by 0 bases, with 18 bases between. The germline gives CDR1 SGHRS, CDR2 YFSETQ. The CDR3 here is CASSSHLPGQSTDTQYF. The CDR3 DNA reads TGCGCCAGCAGCAGCCATCTCCCGGGACAAAGCACAGATACGCAGTATTTT.

Ten or more counts support this clonotype. V and J are TRBV4-2 and TRBJ1-2; D gene unclear. The CDR3 consists of 14 residues. Germline-derived CDR1 and CDR2 are LGHNA and YNFKEQ. V lost 0 bases and J 7 bases, leaving 12 bases between the germline ends. Here the CDR3 reads CASSQEFLSSGYTF. Written as DNA, the CDR3 is TGTGCCAGCAGCCAAGAATTCTTAAGTTCTGGCTACACCTTC.

This clonotype was observed a handful of times. The genes are TRBV20-1 and TRBJ2-7; D is ambiguous. In germline, CDR1 is DFQATT, CDR2 SNEGSKA (reference sequence). CDR3 length equals 15 residues. V lost 6 bases, J lost 0 bases, and 18 bases lay in between. DNA of the CDR3: TGCAGTGCCAAACCGGACGGCATTAGCTCCTACGAGCAGTACTTC. Translation: CSAKPDGISSYEQYF.

This clonotype occurred many times. The chain couples TRBV21-1 to TRBJ2-7; the table names TRBD2, a call not compared with the DNA. TRBV21-1 is a documented pseudogene. The CDR3 extends over 15 amino acids. The CDR3 is CASSAPGLAPYEQYV. CDR3 nucleotides: TGTGCCAGCAGCGCACCGGGACTAGCGCCGTACGAGCAGTACGTC.

This clonotype was observed at least ten times. The chain links TRBV12-3 or TRBV12-4 to TRBJ1-2; D not resolved. V lost 2 bases and J 2 bases, leaving 9 bases between the germline ends. This CDR3 region has 14 residues. Here the CDR3 reads CASSLYVRNYGYTF. The CDR3 nucleotides read TGTGCCAGCAGTTTATATGTCCGAAACTATGGCTACACCTTC.

The chain joins TRBV27 to TRBJ2-1; 10 positions agree with TRBD2. The CDR3 has 19 amino acids. Per germline, CDR1 MNHEY and CDR2 SMNVEV (reference sequence). Trimming took 7 bases from V and 7 from J; bases not matched to a gene: 22. CDR3 loop: CASIVSKLGFSGRKNEQFF. Here the CDR3 DNA reads TGTGCCAGCATCGTTTCCAAACTGGGGTTTAGCGGGAGGAAGAATGAGCAGTTCTTC.

This clonotype occurred many times. V is TRBV4-3 and J is TRBJ2-2; 9 nucleotides agree with TRBD2. The J segment lost 11 bases and the V segment lost 4 bases, leaving 20 bases of the junction unmatched. Germline loops: CDR1 LGHNA, CDR2 YSLEER. CDR3 length: 18 residues. The CDR3 reads CASSRGVRGSASGIELFF. CDR3 nucleotides: TGCGCCAGCAGCCGAGGAGTTAGGGGCTCGGCTAGCGGGATCGAGCTGTTTTTT.

This clonotype was detected many times. The J gene is TRBJ2-1, the V gene TRBV12-3 or TRBV12-4; 7 nucleotides agree with TRBD1. J was trimmed by 0 bases and V by 7 bases; bases with no gene match: 12. The length of the CDR3 is 17 residues. In nucleotides, the CDR3 is TGTGCCAGCACCAACGGGGACAGCGCAAACTCCTACAATGAGCAGTTCTTC. The encoded protein is CASTNGDSANSYNEQFF.

This chain uses TRBV20-1 with TRBJ1-2, with D possibly TRBD1 on 5 matching bases. CDR1 is DFQATT, CDR2 SNEGSKA, per germline (reference sequence). This CDR3 is 11 amino acids long. V was clipped by 0 bases and J by 14 bases, with 13 bases between them. CDR3 bases: TGCAGTGCTAGAGATAGGGTCGGGGGAACCTTC. Translating gives CSARDRVGGTF.

A few counts support this clonotype. Here the CDR3 DNA reads TGTGCCACCAGCAAAGGGACTAGCGGGGGACAAGAGACCCAGTACTTC. This codes for CATSKGTSGGQETQYF. The V and J genes are TRBV15 and TRBJ2-5; 14 bases match TRBD2. The CDR3 consists of 16 residues. After removal of 4 bases from V and 2 bases from J, the junction contained 3 bases not matched to a gene. Germline lookup yields CDR1 LNHNV and CDR2 YYDKDF (reference sequence).

The J gene is TRBJ2-3, the V gene TRBV7-9, with D possibly TRBD1 on 7 matching bases. Trimming left V 3 bases short and J 0 bases short, with 10 bases between. The CDR3 spans 15 residues. Germline assignment: CDR1 SEHNR and CDR2 FQNEAQ (reference sequence). As DNA, the CDR3 is TGTGCCAGCAGCTTCCCAGGGGGGAGCACAGATACGCAGTATTTT. Its translation: CASSFPGGSTDTQYF.

The chain combines TRBV20-1 with TRBJ2-1; TRBD2 matches at 9 bases. After removal of 3 bases from V and 0 bases from J, the junction contained 6 bases not matched to a gene. The CDR3 sequence is 16 residues long. Germline CDR1 is DFQATT and CDR2 is SNEGSKA (reference sequence). CDR3 amino acids: CSASYTGLASYNEQFF. CDR3 bases: TGCAGTGCTAGTTACACGGGACTAGCCTCCTACAATGAGCAGTTCTTC.

This clonotype was counted at least ten times. CDR3 nucleotide sequence: TGCGCCAGCAGGGGGACAGGAGCTTACAATGAGCAGTTCTTC. This codes for CASRGTGAYNEQFF. The chain uses TRBV5-1 and TRBJ2-1, with 8 bases matching TRBD1. The germline CDR1 and CDR2 sequences are SGHRS and YFSETQ. The J segment lost 4 bases and the V segment lost 5 bases, leaving 5 bases of the junction unmatched. CDR3 size: 14 residues.

This clonotype has a handful of counts. J is TRBJ2-5 and V is TRBV12-3 or TRBV12-4, with D perhaps being TRBD1 or TRBD2 (5 bases each). The CDR3 runs to 15 residues. V lost 5 bases and J 5 bases, leaving 18 bases between the germline ends. CDR3 sequence reads: CASSPSWGMQETQYF. The CDR3 nucleotides are TGTGCCAGCAGTCCCTCTTGGGGGATGCAGGAGACCCAGTACTTC.